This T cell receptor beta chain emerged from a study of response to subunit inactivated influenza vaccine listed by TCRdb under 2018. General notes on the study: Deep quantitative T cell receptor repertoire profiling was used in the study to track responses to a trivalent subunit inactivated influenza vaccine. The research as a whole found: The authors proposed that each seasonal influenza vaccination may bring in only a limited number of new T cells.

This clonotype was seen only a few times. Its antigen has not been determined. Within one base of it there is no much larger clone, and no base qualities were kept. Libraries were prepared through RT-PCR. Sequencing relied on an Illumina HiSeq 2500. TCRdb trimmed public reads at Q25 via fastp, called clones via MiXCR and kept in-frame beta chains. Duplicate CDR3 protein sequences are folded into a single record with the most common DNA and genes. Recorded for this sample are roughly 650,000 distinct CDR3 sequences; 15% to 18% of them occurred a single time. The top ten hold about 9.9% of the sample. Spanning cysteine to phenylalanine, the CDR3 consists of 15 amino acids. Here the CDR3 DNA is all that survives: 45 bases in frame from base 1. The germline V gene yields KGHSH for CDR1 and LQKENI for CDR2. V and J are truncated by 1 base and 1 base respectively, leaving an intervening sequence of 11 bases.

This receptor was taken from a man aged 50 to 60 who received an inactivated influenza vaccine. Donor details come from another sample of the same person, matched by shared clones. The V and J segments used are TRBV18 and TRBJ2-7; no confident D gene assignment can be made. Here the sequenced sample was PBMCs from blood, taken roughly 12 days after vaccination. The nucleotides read TGTGCCAGCTCACCACGGGCGGCCATTTCCTACGAGCAGTACTTC. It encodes CASSPRAAISYEQYF.